This TCR beta chain was recovered during a study of T cell changes during pregnancy in multiple sclerosis. Deletions cut 6 bases from V and 0 bases from J, with 14 bases between. The V gene's germline CDR1 is LNHNV and CDR2 YYDKDF (reference sequence). The CDR3 runs 15 residues. Using immunoSEQ multiplex PCR, the repertoire was profiled, and TCRdb retains in-frame clones only, with some absent. The repertoire consists of 35,000 to 55,000 clones, with roughly 93% occurring once and the leading ten covering 3.5% to 5%. The chain joins TRBV15 to TRBJ1-1, with D possibly being TRBD1 (5 bases). The sequencing used CD8+ T cells from peripheral blood mononuclear cells, collected after pregnancy. The clonotype was recovered from a female donor with multiple sclerosis, enrolled in a pregnancy study. This CDR3 reads CATSPGWGLNTEAFF. The CDR3 region has the DNA TGTGCCACCAGTCCAGGGTGGGGCTTGAACACTGAAGCTTTCTTT.